This TCR beta chain originates from a study of T-cell memory formation after mild COVID-19. Study summary: There were largely donor-specific TCR clusters.

TCRdb processed the 5' RACE reads anew with MiXCR; each CDR3 protein has one entry. Seen here are 120,000 to 150,000 distinct CDR3 sequences, 6% observed once, and the top ten hold 2% to 2.5%. This clonotype was seen at least ten times. Its antigen remains unidentified. Findings and limits, study-wide: Within pre-infection memory, some responding clones were found, suggesting cross-reactive memory joined. Contracting clones from day 15 to 85 showed balanced CD4/CD8; later expanders favored CD4+.

This CDR3 is 15 amino acids long. V gave up 10 bases and J gave up 2 bases, with 20 bases separating them. Germline assignment: CDR1 MNHEY and CDR2 SVGEGT. This chain connects TRBV6-2 or TRBV6-3 to TRBJ2-5; TRBD1 is a possible D gene (5 bases). Sequenced sample: PBMCs or a T cell subset sorted from them (not recorded which). The clonotype originates from an adult woman who had mild COVID-19 (a few samples of this study predate the infection). Cell type and time point are not known. CDR3 nucleotides: TGTGCCACACGTCCGGGCAGGGCCAGACAAGAGACCCAGTACTTC. Its translation: CATRPGRARQETQYF.